This TCR beta chain comes out of a study of T-cell memory formation after mild COVID-19 (dated by TCRdb to the early 2020s). With respect to the entire study: TCR sequence clusters from the two donors were found to be largely donor specific. In two donors, T-cell clones that expanded and contracted after mild COVID-19 were followed by sequencing TCRalpha and TCRbeta repertoires longitudinally. The cohort was made up of two young adult volunteers, one female and one male, who were previously healthy.

For sequencing, an Illumina NovaSeq 6000 was employed. TCRalpha and TCRbeta cDNA libraries were built by 5'RACE with constant-segment primers, adding sample barcodes and unique molecular identifiers. Trizol reagent was used to extract RNA from every sample. Library amplification was performed in two PCR steps, and a second sample barcode and Illumina TruSeq adapters were introduced in the second step. Sequencing of the libraries was done on an Illumina NovaSeq, producing 2 x 150 bp paired-end reads. As for the original processing: The reads were demultiplexed and collapsed into UMI-guided consensus sequences using migec v1.2.7. Using mixcr v2.1.11, the UMI consensuses were aligned to TRA and TRB V and J templates and assembled into clonotypes. A clonotype was counted as expanded or contracted only if both edgeR and NoisET called the change significant, with noise models trained on biological replicates. For edgeR calls, a false discovery rate-adjusted p below 0.01 and a log2 fold-change threshold of 1 were applied. As an exploratory analysis of dynamics, max-normalized trajectories of the 1000 most abundant clonotypes were examined by PCA with hierarchical clustering. Each responding clone was given a CD4 or CD8 phenotype based on the CD4+ and CD8+ repertoires, which had been sequenced separately. TCRdb cleaned the public reads at Q25 with fastp, built clones with MiXCR and kept in-frame beta chains. Identical CDR3 proteins give one entry, which carries the most common genes and DNA. TCRdb's processing, not the authors' own work, is the source of the V and J calls. The sample has about 440,000 distinct CDR3 sequences on record, roughly 20% of them singletons. 7.5% to 9.5% of the sample belongs to the ten largest clones.

This clonotype was counted between two and nine times. The antigen it recognizes is unknown. Per-base quality was not reported, and no clone a single base away is much larger than it. Broad study findings and their caveats: Some responding clones were detected in pre-infection memory, suggesting pre-existing cross-reactive memory T cells joined the SARS-CoV-2 response. Contracting CD4+ clones were located mainly in the CM and EM memory subsets, whereas CD8+ clones were found to be enriched in EMRA. Balanced CD4/CD8 phenotypes were observed for clones contracting from day 15 to 85, whereas a bias towards CD4+ was observed for a second wave of clones expanding from day 15 to 37. Only two mild cases were covered in the study, and larger cohorts including severe cases with pre-infection samples were considered necessary. The second-wave clones that peaked on day 37 were not confirmed to be SARS-CoV-2 specific.

Ficoll-Paque density gradient centrifugation was the method used to isolate PBMCs. Its CDR3 holds 17 amino acids, cysteine through phenylalanine. The CDR3 DNA has 51 bases and is translated from base 1. Taken from the germline V gene, the CDR1 and CDR2 loops are SGHAT and FQNNGV. V ends up 3 bases short and J 4 bases short, with an unmatched junction base count of 11. The origin of this receptor is an adult woman who had mild COVID-19 (a few samples of this study predate the infection). The sample titles of this study are shuffled in the database, so cell type and time point are left out; the donor was told from shared clones. The receptor chain draws on TRBV11-2 and TRBJ2-3, with 9 bases aligning to TRBD2. Material for sequencing was PBMCs or a T cell subset sorted from them (not recorded which). The CDR3 region reads CASSFWSSGDKADTQYF. The nucleotide sequence is TGTGCCAGCAGCTTTTGGTCTAGCGGGGATAAGGCAGATACGCAGTATTTT. Reference TRBV11-2 and TRBJ2-3 proteins supply the regions before and after the CDR3; the full variable domain is: EAGVAQSPRYKIIEKRQSVAFWCNPISGHATLYWYQQILGQGPKLLIQFQNNGVVDDSQLPKDRFSAERLKGVDSTLKIQPAKLEDSAVYLCASSFWSSGDKADTQYFGPGTRLTVL.